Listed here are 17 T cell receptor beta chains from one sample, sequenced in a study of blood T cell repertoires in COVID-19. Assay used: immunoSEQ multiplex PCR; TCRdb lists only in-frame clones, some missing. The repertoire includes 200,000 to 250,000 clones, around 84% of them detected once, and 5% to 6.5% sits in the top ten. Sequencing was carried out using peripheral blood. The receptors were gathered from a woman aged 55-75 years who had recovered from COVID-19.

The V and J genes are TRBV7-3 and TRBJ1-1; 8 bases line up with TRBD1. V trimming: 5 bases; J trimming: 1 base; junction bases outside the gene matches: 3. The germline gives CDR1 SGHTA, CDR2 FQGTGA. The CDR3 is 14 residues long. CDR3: CASSPGQGNTEAFF. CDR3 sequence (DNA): TGTGCCAGCAGCCCAGGACAGGGGAACACTGAAGCTTTCTTT. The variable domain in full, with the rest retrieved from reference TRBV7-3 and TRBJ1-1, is GAGVSQTPSNKVTEKGKYVELRCDPISGHTALYWYRQSLGQGPEFLIYFQGTGAADDSGLPNDRFFAVRPEGSVSTLKIQRTERGDSAVYLCASSPGQGNTEAFFGQGTRLTVV.

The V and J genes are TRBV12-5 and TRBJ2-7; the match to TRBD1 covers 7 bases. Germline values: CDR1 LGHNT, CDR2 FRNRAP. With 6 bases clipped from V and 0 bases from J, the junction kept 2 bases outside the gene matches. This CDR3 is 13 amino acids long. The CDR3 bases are TGTGCTAGTGGAGGGGGCGACTCCTACGAGCAGTACTTC. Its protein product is CASGGGDSYEQYF.

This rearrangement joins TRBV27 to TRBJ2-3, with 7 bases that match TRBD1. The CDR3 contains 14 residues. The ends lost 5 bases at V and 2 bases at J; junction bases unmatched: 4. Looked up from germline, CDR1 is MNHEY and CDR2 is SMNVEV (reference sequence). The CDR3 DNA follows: TGTGCCAGCAGTAGGGACAGAGACACAGATACGCAGTATTTT. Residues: CASSRDRDTDTQYF.

The CDR3: CASSAGLSDTQYF. CDR3 nucleotide sequence: TGCGCCAGCAGCGCCGGGTTGTCAGATACGCAGTATTTT. The J gene is TRBJ2-3, the V gene TRBV5-1; D remains unclear. Germline V gene data show CDR1 as SGHRS and CDR2 as YFSETQ. V shed 4 bases and J shed 4 bases, with 10 bases lying between them. The CDR3 runs 13 residues.

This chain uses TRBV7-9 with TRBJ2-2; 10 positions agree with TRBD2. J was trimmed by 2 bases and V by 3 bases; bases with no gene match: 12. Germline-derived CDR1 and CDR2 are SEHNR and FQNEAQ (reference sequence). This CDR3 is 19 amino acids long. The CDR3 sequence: CASSFRTNLLAGNTGELFF. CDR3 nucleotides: TGTGCCAGCAGCTTTCGAACGAACTTACTAGCGGGAAACACCGGGGAGCTGTTTTTT.

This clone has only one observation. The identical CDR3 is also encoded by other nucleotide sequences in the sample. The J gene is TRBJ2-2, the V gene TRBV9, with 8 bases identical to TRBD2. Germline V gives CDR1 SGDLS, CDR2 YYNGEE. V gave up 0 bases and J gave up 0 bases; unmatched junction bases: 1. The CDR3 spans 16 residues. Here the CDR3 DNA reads TGTGCCAGCAGCGTAGAAGCGGGGGCGAACACCGGGGAGCTGTTTTTT. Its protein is CASSVEAGANTGELFF.

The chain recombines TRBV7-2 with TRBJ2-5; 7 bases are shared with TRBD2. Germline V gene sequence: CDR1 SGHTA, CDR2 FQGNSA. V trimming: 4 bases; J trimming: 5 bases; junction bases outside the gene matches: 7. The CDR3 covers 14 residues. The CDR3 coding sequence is TGTGCCAGCAGCTGGCAGACTAGCACCGAGACCCAGTACTTC. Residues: CASSWQTSTETQYF.

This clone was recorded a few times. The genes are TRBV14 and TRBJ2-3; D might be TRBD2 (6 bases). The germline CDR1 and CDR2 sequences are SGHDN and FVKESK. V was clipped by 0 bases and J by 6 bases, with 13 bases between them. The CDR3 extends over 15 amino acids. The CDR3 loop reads CASSQERGWSDTQYF. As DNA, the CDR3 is TGTGCCAGCAGCCAAGAACGGGGGTGGTCGGATACGCAGTATTTT. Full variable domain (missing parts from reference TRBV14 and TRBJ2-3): EAGVTQFPSHSVIEKGQTVTLRCDPISGHDNLYWYRRVMGKEIKFLLHFVKESKQDESGMPNNRFLAERTGGTYSTLKVQPAELEDSGVYFCASSQERGWSDTQYFGPGTRLTVL.

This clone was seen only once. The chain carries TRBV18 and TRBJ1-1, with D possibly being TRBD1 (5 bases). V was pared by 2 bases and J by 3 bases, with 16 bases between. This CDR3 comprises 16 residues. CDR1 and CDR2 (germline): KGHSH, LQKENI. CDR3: CASSPTVAGKYTEAFF. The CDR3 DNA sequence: TGTGCCAGCTCACCAACGGTAGCAGGGAAGTACACTGAAGCTTTCTTT.

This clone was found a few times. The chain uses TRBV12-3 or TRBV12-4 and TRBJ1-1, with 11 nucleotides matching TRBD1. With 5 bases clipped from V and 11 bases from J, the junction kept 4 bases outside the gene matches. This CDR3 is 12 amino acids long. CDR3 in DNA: TGTGCCAGCAGTCGGACAGGGGGCGACGCTTTCTTT. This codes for CASSRTGGDAFF.

CDR3 protein: CASSVSGTGVYNEQFF. The DNA for the CDR3 is TGCGCCAGCAGCGTATCCGGGACAGGGGTCTACAATGAGCAGTTCTTC. V and J are TRBV5-1 and TRBJ2-1, with TRBD1 matching 10 bases. J lost 3 bases, V lost 4 bases, and 7 bases had no gene match. The germline gives CDR1 SGHRS, CDR2 YFSETQ. The CDR3 extends over 16 amino acids.

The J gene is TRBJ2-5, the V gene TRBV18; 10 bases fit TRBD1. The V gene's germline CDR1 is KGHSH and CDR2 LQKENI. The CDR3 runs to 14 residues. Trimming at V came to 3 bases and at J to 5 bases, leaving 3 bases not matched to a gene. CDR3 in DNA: TGTGCCAGCTCACCGGGACAGGGGATCGAGACCCAGTACTTC. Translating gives CASSPGQGIETQYF.

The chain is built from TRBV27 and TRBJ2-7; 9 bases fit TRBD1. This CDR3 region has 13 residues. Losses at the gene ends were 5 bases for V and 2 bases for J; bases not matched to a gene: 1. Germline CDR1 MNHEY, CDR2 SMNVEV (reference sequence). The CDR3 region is CASSRTGAYEQYF. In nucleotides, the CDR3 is TGTGCCAGCAGTAGGACAGGGGCCTACGAGCAGTACTTC.

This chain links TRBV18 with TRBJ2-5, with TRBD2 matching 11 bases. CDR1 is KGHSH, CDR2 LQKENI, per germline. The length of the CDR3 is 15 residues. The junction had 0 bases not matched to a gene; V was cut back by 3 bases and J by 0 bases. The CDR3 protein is CASSPGLADQETQYF. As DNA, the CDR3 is TGTGCCAGCTCACCGGGACTAGCGGACCAAGAGACCCAGTACTTC.

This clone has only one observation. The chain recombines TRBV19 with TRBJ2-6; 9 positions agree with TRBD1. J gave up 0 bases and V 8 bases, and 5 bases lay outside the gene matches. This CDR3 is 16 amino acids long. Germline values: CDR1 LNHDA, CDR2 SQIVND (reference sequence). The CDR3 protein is CASAGTGFSGANVLTF. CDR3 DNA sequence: TGTGCCAGTGCCGGGACAGGGTTCTCTGGGGCCAACGTCCTGACTTTC.

In DNA, the CDR3 is TGCGCCAGCAGCTTCGGCGGCGGGTCCCAAGAGACCCAGTACTTC. Protein sequence: CASSFGGGSQETQYF. The rearrangement joins TRBV5-1 to TRBJ2-5; maybe TRBD2 (5 bases). The length of the CDR3 is 15 residues. The V gene lost 2 bases and the J gene lost 1 base, with 12 bases spanning the gap. Germline V CDR1 and CDR2: SGHRS, YFSETQ.

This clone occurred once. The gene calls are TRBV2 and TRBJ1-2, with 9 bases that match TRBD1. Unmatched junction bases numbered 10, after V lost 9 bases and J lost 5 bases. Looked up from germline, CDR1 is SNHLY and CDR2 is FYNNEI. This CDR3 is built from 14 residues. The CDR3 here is CARYDTGGGYGYTF. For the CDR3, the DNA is TGTGCCAGATACGATACAGGGGGCGGTTATGGCTACACCTTC.